A selection of T cell receptor beta chains follows, all from one sample in a study of T-cell reconstitution after alpha-beta-depleted transplantation in children. From the PCR reads, TCRdb called clonotypes with MiXCR, one entry per CDR3 protein. The sample consists of 600,000 to 700,000 distinct CDR3 sequences, 16% of them appearing once. The source material was PBMCs from the stem cell graft donor, sampled from the stem cell graft. These receptors all come from a human donor who donated a stem cell graft to a child with acute myeloid leukemia. The conserved cysteine and the conserved F or W are not part of the CDR3 here. The order of the fields is J gene, V gene, CDR3 protein.

j_gene: TRBJ2-7
v_gene: TRBV14
CDR3aa: ASSQDWLGDISYEQY

j_gene: TRBJ2-1
v_gene: TRBV12-3/TRBV12-4
CDR3aa: ASSSSDRNEQF

j_gene: TRBJ2-1
v_gene: TRBV7-9
CDR3aa: ASSSVGASRDEQF

j_gene: TRBJ1-2
v_gene: TRBV30
CDR3aa: AWTLSRSYT

j_gene: TRBJ2-3
v_gene: TRBV7-9
CDR3aa: ASSATPFRDTQY

j_gene: TRBJ2-2
v_gene: TRBV28
CDR3aa: ASRPANTRELF

j_gene: TRBJ2-7
v_gene: TRBV5-1
CDR3aa: ASSLQGGYYEQY

j_gene: TRBJ2-2
v_gene: TRBV7-6
CDR3aa: ASSHGGTVNTGELF

j_gene: TRBJ2-1
v_gene: TRBV5-1
CDR3aa: ASSFTSGGAEGQF

j_gene: TRBJ2-3
v_gene: TRBV12-3/TRBV12-4
CDR3aa: ASTSGTGVTDTQY

j_gene: TRBJ2-1
v_gene: TRBV11-3
CDR3aa: ASSLLLGGTYNEQF

j_gene: TRBJ1-4
v_gene: TRBV5-5
CDR3aa: ASSVEAHRVPNEKLF

j_gene: TRBJ2-1
v_gene: TRBV2
CDR3aa: ASSPRILDNEQF

j_gene: TRBJ2-1
v_gene: TRBV20-1
CDR3aa: SADRGRYNEQF

j_gene: TRBJ2-2
v_gene: TRBV11-2
CDR3aa: ASSPVAGTNTGELF

j_gene: TRBJ2-6
v_gene: TRBV6-2/TRBV6-3
CDR3aa: ASTGPFRVLT

j_gene: TRBJ2-5
v_gene: TRBV5-1
CDR3aa: ASSQNDGEETQY

j_gene: TRBJ1-4
v_gene: TRBV4-3
CDR3aa: ASSQVPGAQGGEKLF

j_gene: TRBJ1-2
v_gene: TRBV30
CDR3aa: AWSVQRPYGYP

j_gene: TRBJ2-3
v_gene: TRBV7-3
CDR3aa: ASSLLAGEDGDTQY

j_gene: TRBJ2-4
v_gene: TRBV29-1
CDR3aa: SVDNSGRVRAKNIQY

j_gene: TRBJ2-1
v_gene: TRBV24-1
CDR3aa: ATSDQDKPFYNEQF

j_gene: TRBJ2-6
v_gene: TRBV5-1
CDR3aa: ASSERQGSGANVLT

j_gene: TRBJ1-6
v_gene: TRBV6-9
CDR3aa: SSSRSTGGNSPLH

j_gene: TRBJ2-2
v_gene: TRBV7-3
CDR3aa: ASSQRMSGGELF

j_gene: TRBJ2-4
v_gene: TRBV29-1
CDR3aa: SVVGPGSNIQY

j_gene: TRBJ1-1
v_gene: TRBV5-5
CDR3aa: ASSQGTQGPHTEAF

j_gene: TRBJ2-1
v_gene: TRBV6-2/TRBV6-3
CDR3aa: ASTASGGDYNEQF

j_gene: TRBJ2-3
v_gene: TRBV7-9
CDR3aa: ASSLATSDTDTQY

j_gene: TRBJ2-2
v_gene: TRBV6-1
CDR3aa: ASSHGWAILNTGELF

j_gene: TRBJ2-4
v_gene: TRBV7-9
CDR3aa: ASSLGLDIQY

j_gene: TRBJ1-3
v_gene: TRBV20-1
CDR3aa: SARVPERGSGNTIY

j_gene: TRBJ1-6
v_gene: TRBV20-1
CDR3aa: SATSRVRHSSYNSPLH

j_gene: TRBJ1-2
v_gene: TRBV10-3
CDR3aa: AIRGTEDIGYT

j_gene: TRBJ1-5
v_gene: TRBV7-2
CDR3aa: ASSPEGGRHQPQH

j_gene: TRBJ2-3
v_gene: TRBV25-1
CDR3aa: ASSDPGGSDTDTQY

j_gene: TRBJ2-1
v_gene: TRBV4-3
CDR3aa: ASSPTSGTSSYNEQF

j_gene: TRBJ2-3
v_gene: TRBV12-3/TRBV12-4
CDR3aa: ASSGLTVSTDTQY

j_gene: TRBJ2-7
v_gene: TRBV7-2
CDR3aa: ASSQGNLLHEQY

j_gene: TRBJ1-2
v_gene: TRBV27
CDR3aa: ASRAGGTFLGYT

j_gene: TRBJ2-5
v_gene: TRBV20-1
CDR3aa: SAALAETQY

j_gene: TRBJ1-1
v_gene: TRBV20-1
CDR3aa: SGGRGANTEAF

j_gene: TRBJ2-1
v_gene: TRBV6-6
CDR3aa: ASTLRAEQF

j_gene: TRBJ1-1
v_gene: TRBV20-1
CDR3aa: SAKSGNTEAF

j_gene: TRBJ2-2
v_gene: TRBV7-9
CDR3aa: ASGLGAGTTGELF

j_gene: TRBJ2-1
v_gene: TRBV5-1
CDR3aa: ASSFGDTALDEQF

j_gene: TRBJ2-1
v_gene: TRBV12-3/TRBV12-4
CDR3aa: ASSFPLREQF

j_gene: TRBJ1-5
v_gene: TRBV12-3/TRBV12-4
CDR3aa: ASSSTGGVSNQPQH

j_gene: TRBJ2-7
v_gene: TRBV7-2
CDR3aa: ASSFLNEQY

j_gene: TRBJ2-2
v_gene: TRBV4-2
CDR3aa: ASSQFQGMDTGELF

j_gene: TRBJ2-2
v_gene: TRBV29-1
CDR3aa: SVVAGETGELF

j_gene: TRBJ1-2
v_gene: TRBV12-3/TRBV12-4
CDR3aa: ASSHLDRENGYT

j_gene: TRBJ1-2
v_gene: TRBV20-1
CDR3aa: CASKGAWTGGGDGYT

j_gene: TRBJ2-2
v_gene: TRBV12-3/TRBV12-4
CDR3aa: ASSGGRGFFNTGELF

j_gene: TRBJ2-5
v_gene: TRBV5-1
CDR3aa: ASSPVLAYQETQY